These T cell receptor beta chains were read from a single sample in a study of shared T cell receptors in the human thymus. This table comes from immunoSEQ multiplex PCR, and its TCRdb copy is limited to in-frame clones, with some not included. This sample yields under 450,000 clones, of which 95% are seen a single time; 0.02% belongs to the top ten. Sequenced sample: thymocytes. The receptors come from a human donor. The CDR3 runs from the conserved cysteine through the conserved F or W. Fields, in order: D gene, clone size, V gene, J gene, CDR3 protein, CDR3 DNA. D genes are given only for firm matches. Clone size appears in some rows only: once, few, many, or a class for an expanded clone.

NA	NA	TRBV10-3	TRBJ2-7	CAIRRDIGSYEQYF	TGTGCCATCAGGCGGGACATTGGATCCTACGAGCAGTACTTC
TRBD2	once	TRBV27	TRBJ2-1	CASSLSRGSGRPEQFF	TGTGCCAGCAGTTTATCGCGGGGTAGCGGGAGGCCTGAGCAGTTCTTC
NA	NA	TRBV6-1	TRBJ2-6	CASSAPDSFSGANVLTF	TGTGCCAGCAGTGCCCCGGACAGTTTCTCTGGGGCCAACGTCCTGACTTTC
TRBD1	NA	TRBV9	TRBJ1-1	CASSVGGGFTEAFF	TGTGCCAGCAGCGTAGGAGGGGGCTTCACTGAAGCTTTCTTT
NA	NA	TRBV19	TRBJ1-1	CASRRQMNTEAFF	TGTGCCAGTAGGCGCCAGATGAACACTGAAGCTTTCTTT
NA	NA	TRBV15	TRBJ2-3	CATSGFGPDTQYF	TGTGCCACCAGCGGGTTCGGCCCAGATACGCAGTATTTT
NA	NA	TRBV7-3	TRBJ2-5	CASRPQETQYF	TGTGCCAGCAGGCCTCAAGAGACCCAGTACTTC
NA	NA	TRBV27	TRBJ2-5	CASSQHEWETQYF	TGTGCCAGCAGTCAACACGAATGGGAGACCCAGTACTTC
NA	NA	TRBV11-2	TRBJ2-7	CASSLEAGLTYEQYF	TGTGCCAGCAGCTTAGAGGCAGGTTTAACCTACGAGCAGTACTTC
TRBD1	NA	TRBV10-3	TRBJ2-5	CAIKGDRGQETQYF	TGTGCCATCAAGGGCGACAGGGGCCAAGAGACCCAGTACTTC
NA	NA	TRBV7-8	TRBJ2-7	CASAVGWCFADEQYF	TGTGCCAGCGCTGTAGGTTGGTGCTTTGCGGACGAGCAGTACTTC
NA	NA	TRBV28	TRBJ2-3	CASSLSGATDTQYF	TGTGCCAGCAGTTTATCCGGAGCCACAGATACGCAGTATTTT
TRBD2	NA	TRBV2	TRBJ2-3	CASHTSASTDTQYF	TGTGCCAGCCACACTAGCGCTAGCACAGATACGCAGTATTTT
TRBD2	NA	TRBV5-4	TRBJ2-3	CASSWTSGNYTDTQYF	TGTGCCAGCAGTTGGACTAGCGGGAATTACACAGATACGCAGTATTTT